This T cell receptor beta chain was obtained from a study of OX40 agonist ivuxolimab in advanced cancers. There are 18 residues in the CDR3. Germline V gene sequence: CDR1 WNHNN, CDR2 SYGVQD (reference sequence). Unmatched junction bases numbered 10, after V lost 1 base and J lost 4 bases. Measured with immunoSEQ multiplex PCR; TCRdb has only the in-frame clones, and not every one. The top ten hold under 0.35% of the sample, which has about 94,000 clones, roughly 84% seen once. Sequences were derived from CD4+ or CD8+ T cells sorted from blood, sampled in a trial of the OX40 agonist ivuxolimab. The source of this sequence is an adult with an advanced solid tumor such as melanoma, head and neck, liver or kidney cancer. The chain links TRBV10-1 to TRBJ2-2, with 9 bases identical to TRBD2. The CDR3 DNA is TGCGCCAGCAGTGAGTTCGGAGCGGGGGGAATCGTCACCGGGGAGCTGTTTTTT. Its translation: CASSEFGAGGIVTGELFF.